This passage covers 12 T cell receptor beta chains from one sample sequenced in a study of blood T cell repertoires in COVID-19. The protocol was immunoSEQ multiplex PCR, while the TCRdb copy is restricted to in-frame clones and leaves out a portion. The sample gives approximately 200,000 clones, roughly 80% of which show up once; 3% to 3.5% is in the top ten. Sequencing was carried out using peripheral blood. All receptors derive from a woman aged 30 to 39 who had recovered from COVID-19.

J is TRBJ2-2 and V is TRBV5-1; TRBD1 matches at 11 bases. Germline CDR1 reads SGHRS; CDR2 reads YFSETQ. V dropped 6 bases and J dropped 7; count of bases not matched to a gene: 11. The CDR3 loop spans 16 amino acids. This chain's CDR3 is CASTLSGQGAGGELFF. The CDR3, as DNA: TGCGCCAGCACCCTATCCGGACAGGGGGCAGGCGGGGAGCTGTTTTTT. The full variable domain, in which reference TRBV5-1 and TRBJ2-2 provide the parts outside the CDR3, is KAGVTQTPRYLIKTRGQQVTLSCSPISGHRSVSWYQQTPGQGLQFLFEYFSETQRNKGNFPGRFSGRQFSNSRSEMNVSTLELGDSALYLCASTLSGQGAGGELFFGEGSRLTVL.

The rearrangement links TRBV30 to TRBJ1-2; TRBD1 might be the D (6 bases). The CDR3 contains 13 residues. The V and J ends lost 5 bases and 3 bases respectively, with 13 bases between them. The germline gives CDR1 GTSNPN, CDR2 SVGIG (reference sequence). The CDR3 here is CAWALQGDYGYTF. The CDR3 DNA is TGTGCCTGGGCCCTACAGGGTGACTATGGCTACACCTTC.

The CDR3 sequence: CASSELVTSAQETQYF. The CDR3 DNA reads TGTGCCAGCAGTGAATTGGTGACTAGCGCACAAGAGACCCAGTACTTC. The genes are TRBV25-1 and TRBJ2-5; TRBD2 matches at 8 bases. Per germline, CDR1 MGHDK and CDR2 SYGVNS. The CDR3 spans 16 residues. The V and J ends lost 1 base and 2 bases, in that order; junction bases with no gene match: 6. Drawing the rest from reference TRBV25-1 and TRBJ2-5, the complete variable domain is EADIYQTPRYLVIGTGKKITLECSQTMGHDKMYWYQQDPGMELHLIHYSYGVNSTEKGDLSSESTVSRIRTEHFPLTLESARPSHTSQYLCASSELVTSAQETQYFGPGTRLLVL.

The rearrangement uses TRBV7-6 and TRBJ1-5; 10 nucleotides agree with TRBD1. Germline values: CDR1 SGHVS, CDR2 FNYEAQ. This CDR3 is built from 15 residues. Losses at the gene ends were 4 bases for V and 8 bases for J; bases not matched to a gene: 8. The DNA for the CDR3 is TGTGCCAGCAGCTCCCCTAGGACAGGGGGTAAGCCCCAGCATTTT. Translation: CASSSPRTGGKPQHF.

Here the CDR3 DNA reads TGTGCCAGCACCAGACAGGGGTCGAACACTGAAGCTTTCTTT. Translated, it gives CASTRQGSNTEAFF. The chain joins TRBV6-5 to TRBJ1-1; 8 bases match TRBD1. V shed 7 bases and J 1 base; nucleotides not matched to a gene: 5. Germline V gene data show CDR1 as MNHEY and CDR2 as SVGAGI. The CDR3 contains 14 residues.

V gene TRBV6-4 combines with J gene TRBJ2-2; D unresolved. The CDR3 contains 14 residues. V was clipped by 3 bases and J by 3 bases, with 8 bases between them. The germline CDR1 and CDR2 sequences are MRHNA and SNTAGT. The CDR3, as DNA: TGTGCCAGCAGTGAGGGCAGATACACCGGGGAGCTGTTTTTT. Translated, it gives CASSEGRYTGELFF.

This clone was recorded a few times. The CDR3 is CASSPGQGDAYEQYF. The CDR3 DNA sequence: TGTGCCAGCTCCCCCGGGCAGGGGGATGCTTACGAGCAGTACTTC. The chain combines TRBV18 with TRBJ2-7, with 7 bases aligning to TRBD1. The CDR3 is 15 amino acids. V gave up 6 bases and J gave up 4 bases; unmatched junction bases: 12. Germline V lookup: CDR1 KGHSH, CDR2 LQKENI. Full variable domain (outside the CDR3, taken from reference TRBV18 and TRBJ2-7): NAGVMQNPRHLVRRRGQEARLRCSPMKGHSHVYWYRQLPEEGLKFMVYLQKENIIDESGMPKERFSAEFPKEGPSILRIQQVVRGDSAAYFCASSPGQGDAYEQYFGPGTRLTVT.

The chain joins TRBV7-8 to TRBJ2-1, with 11 bases lining up with TRBD2. This CDR3 is 18 amino acids long. Germline CDR1 reads SGHVS; CDR2 reads FQNEAQ. Trimming cost V 1 base and J 3 bases; bases outside gene matches: 8. CDR3 in DNA: TGTGCCAGCAGCTTAGGGGACCGGACTAGCGGGTACTACAATGAGCAGTTCTTC. This gives the protein CASSLGDRTSGYYNEQFF.

The chain couples TRBV5-1 to TRBJ2-7; TRBD2 is a possible D gene (7 bases). Germline CDR1 SGHRS, CDR2 YFSETQ. The CDR3 has 15 residues. The germline V and J ends were trimmed by 0 bases and 3 bases, with 13 bases remaining between them. The CDR3 sequence is CASSLAGGLSYEQYF. In DNA, the CDR3 is TGCGCCAGCAGCTTGGCGGGGGGCCTTAGCTACGAGCAGTACTTC.

This clone was detected only once. The V gene is TRBV30, the J gene TRBJ1-3, with a possible D match to TRBD1 (5 bases). The CDR3 covers 15 residues. Looked up from germline, CDR1 is GTSNPN and CDR2 is SVGIG (reference sequence). Trimming removed 0 bases from V and 10 bases from J, with 19 bases in between. This CDR3 is CAWSVDFTQGSTIYF. CDR3 in DNA: TGTGCCTGGAGTGTAGATTTTACTCAGGGAAGTACCATATATTTT.

The chain couples TRBV28 to TRBJ1-2, with D hard to call. Trimming took 3 bases from V and 2 from J, leaving 10 bases between them. Germline CDR1 is MDHEN and CDR2 is SYDVKM. This CDR3 comprises 14 residues. The CDR3 spells CASSLGVLNYGYTF. The CDR3 DNA sequence: TGTGCCAGCAGTTTGGGAGTATTGAACTATGGCTACACCTTC.

This clone was seen once. This chain uses TRBV27 with TRBJ2-7; 9 nucleotides align to TRBD1. The J segment lost 1 base and the V segment lost 5 bases, leaving 6 bases of the junction unmatched. The germline CDR1 and CDR2 sequences are MNHEY and SMNVEV (reference sequence). The CDR3 loop spans 15 amino acids. The CDR3 DNA sequence: TGTGCCAGCAGTGAGGACAGGGGTGAATCCTACGAGCAGTACTTC. It yields the protein CASSEDRGESYEQYF.